Presented here are 20 T cell receptor beta chains from one specimen sequenced in a study of T cell responses to AZD1222 COVID-19 vaccine. Assay: immunoSEQ multiplex PCR; the TCRdb copy retains only in-frame clones and omits some. The sample includes about 130,000 clones, 80% to 95% of them seen just once. The sample here was peripheral blood, taken 28 days after the second AZD1222 dose. Source of these receptors: an adult who received the AZD1222 COVID-19 vaccine.

The CDR3 DNA reads as TGTGCCAGCAGCCAAGGGACTCTGCTCGATCAGCCCCAGCATTTT. This gives the protein CASSQGTLLDQPQHF. The rearrangement links TRBV4-2 to TRBJ1-5; D gene uncertain. Trimming shortened V by 1 base and J by 5 bases, and 12 bases separated the two germline ends. CDR1 LGHNA and CDR2 YNFKEQ come from the germline V gene. This CDR3 region has 15 residues.

The chain joins TRBV11-3 to TRBJ1-4; D is perhaps TRBD1 (6 bases). The CDR3 contains 15 residues. V was cut by 5 bases and J by 8 bases, with 18 bases left in between. Germline CDR1 SGHNT, CDR2 YENEEA. CDR3 sequence: CASSPFPGAGEKLFF. CDR3 bases: TGTGCCAGCAGCCCCTTTCCAGGGGCCGGGGAAAAACTGTTTTTT. Together with reference TRBV11-3 and TRBJ1-4, the CDR3 gives the full variable domain: EAGVVQSPRYKIIEKKQPVAFWCNPISGHNTLYWYLQNLGQGPELLIRYENEEAVDDSQLPKDRFSAERLKGVDSTLKIQPAELGDSAVYLCASSPFPGAGEKLFFGSGTQLSVL.

V and J are TRBV28 and TRBJ1-1, with D possibly being TRBD1 (5 bases). Germline V gene sequence: CDR1 MDHEN, CDR2 SYDVKM. CDR3 length: 15 amino acids. The V end was cut by 1 base, the J end by 2 bases, with 11 bases between. The CDR3 loop reads CASSLLRGKNTEAFF. The CDR3 DNA sequence: TGTGCCAGCAGTTTATTACGGGGCAAAAACACTGAAGCTTTCTTT.

The chain has TRBV7-9 and TRBJ1-2; the D gene is possibly TRBD1 (5 bases). The CDR3 consists of 15 residues. Germline CDR1 and CDR2: SEHNR and FQNEAQ (reference sequence). V was shortened by 3 bases and J by 3 bases, with 14 bases between the two germline ends. The CDR3 DNA sequence: TGTGCCAGCAGCTTCTACAGGAGCGGTGACTATGGCTACACCTTC. Its translation: CASSFYRSGDYGYTF.

The rearrangement links TRBV3-1 (or the pseudogene TRBV3-2) to TRBJ1-6, with D unclear. Germline V gene sequence: CDR1 LGHDT, CDR2 YNNKEL (reference sequence). Trimming took off 0 bases at V and 6 bases at J, with 18 bases between the two ends. This CDR3 region has 18 residues. In nucleotides, the CDR3 is TGTGCCAGCAGCCAAGAGTCTGTTGATTTCCGGGTTAATTCACCCCTCCACTTT. Residues: CASSQESVDFRVNSPLHF.

This chain uses TRBV28 with TRBJ1-1; 10 bases agree with TRBD1. V shed 6 bases and J 1 base; nucleotides not matched to a gene: 5. CDR3 size: 15 residues. Germline-derived CDR1 and CDR2 are MDHEN and SYDVKM. The CDR3 sequence is CASSSGTGANTEAFF. In nucleotides, the CDR3 is TGTGCCAGCAGCTCCGGGACAGGGGCGAACACTGAAGCTTTCTTT.

V is TRBV7-8 and J is TRBJ1-2; D not certain. The length of the CDR3 is 15 residues. From germline, CDR1 is SGHVS and CDR2 FQNEAQ. The V and J ends lost 5 bases and 0 bases respectively, with 13 bases between them. CDR3 nucleotides: TGTGCCAGCAGCCCCAAAGGGTACTCTAACTATGGCTACACCTTC. Translation gives CASSPKGYSNYGYTF.

This sequence joins TRBV4-3 and TRBJ1-2; no clear D gene. Germline V lookup: CDR1 LGHNA, CDR2 YSLEER. V was pared by 0 bases and J by 0 bases, with 8 bases between. This CDR3 comprises 15 residues. In DNA form, the CDR3 reads TGCGCCAGCAGCCAAGAACTCAGGACTAACTATGGCTACACCTTC. Its protein product is CASSQELRTNYGYTF.

V and J are TRBV5-4 and TRBJ2-7; 12 bases fit TRBD1. The CDR3 is 15 amino acids. Germline CDR1 SGHNT, CDR2 YYREEE (reference sequence). Losses at the gene ends were 4 bases for V and 7 bases for J; bases not matched to a gene: 9. Here the CDR3 DNA reads TGTGCCAGCAGCCCGTCTAGGGACAGGGGGCAAGAGCAGTACTTC. Its translation is CASSPSRDRGQEQYF. Full variable domain (rest looked up from reference TRBV5-4 and TRBJ2-7): ETGVTQSPTHLIKTRGQQVTLRCSSQSGHNTVSWYQQALGQGPQFIFQYYREEENGRGNFPPRFSGLQFPNYSSELNVNALELDDSALYLCASSPSRDRGQEQYFGPGTRLTVT.

The V and J genes are TRBV7-2 and TRBJ1-1; D might be TRBD1 (6 bases). This CDR3 contains 13 residues. Trimming shortened V by 5 bases and J by 8 bases, and 15 bases separated the two germline ends. CDR1 and CDR2 from the germline V gene are SGHTA and FQGNSA. This CDR3 is CASSAGGVREAFF. The CDR3 DNA is TGTGCCAGCAGCGCTGGGGGCGTTAGAGAAGCTTTCTTT. Full variable domain (rest looked up from reference TRBV7-2 and TRBJ1-1): GAGVSQSPSNKVTEKGKDVELRCDPISGHTALYWYRQSLGQGLEFLIYFQGNSAPDKSGLPSDRFSAERTGGSVSTLTIQRTQQEDSAVYLCASSAGGVREAFFGQGTRLTVV.

The genes are TRBV18 and TRBJ1-5, with a weak D call TRBD1 (6 bases). This CDR3 is 17 amino acids long. V was cut by 3 bases and J by 0 bases, with 15 bases left in between. Looked up from germline, CDR1 is KGHSH and CDR2 is LQKENI. The CDR3 nucleotides read TGTGCCAGCTCACCGGCGAGACAGGTATATAGCAATCAGCCCCAGCATTTT. Encoded protein: CASSPARQVYSNQPQHF.

The chain is built from TRBV7-9 and TRBJ1-5; D is perhaps TRBD1 (5 bases). The CDR3 covers 16 residues. CDR1 and CDR2 from the germline V gene are SEHNR and FQNEAQ (reference sequence). Between the trimmed V and J ends, which lost 5 bases and 5 bases, there was a span of 19 bases. The CDR3: CASSPMPPGAHQPQHF. DNA of the CDR3: TGTGCCAGCAGCCCAATGCCGCCCGGGGCGCATCAGCCCCAGCATTTT.

V is TRBV10-1 and J is TRBJ2-2; tentatively, D is TRBD1 or TRBD2 (5 bases each). Germline V CDR1 and CDR2: WNHNN, SYGVQD (reference sequence). The germline V and J ends were trimmed by 2 bases and 7 bases, with 8 bases remaining between them. The CDR3 has 13 residues. This CDR3 reads CASSEGGNGELFF. The CDR3 DNA reads TGCGCCAGCAGTGAGGGGGGAAACGGGGAGCTGTTTTTT.

The chain recombines TRBV3-1 (or the pseudogene TRBV3-2) with TRBJ1-2, with unresolved D. From germline, CDR1 is LGHDT and CDR2 YNNKEL (reference sequence). V lost 4 bases to trimming and J lost 0 bases, with 12 bases between them. The CDR3 has 15 amino acids. This chain's CDR3 is CASSLGWSANYGYTF. The DNA for the CDR3 is TGTGCCAGCAGCCTGGGGTGGTCGGCTAACTATGGCTACACCTTC.

The V call is TRBV4-1, the J call TRBJ2-2; no reliable D call. CDR1 is MGHRA, CDR2 YSYEKL, per germline. This CDR3 comprises 13 residues. Trimming took 0 bases from V and 7 from J, leaving 6 bases between them. Here the CDR3 DNA reads TGCGCCAGCAGCCAAGATAGGATCGGGGAGCTGTTTTTT. This encodes CASSQDRIGELFF.

The rearrangement links TRBV18 to TRBJ1-4, with D unclear. Per the germline V gene, CDR1 is KGHSH and CDR2 is LQKENI. The V end was cut by 0 bases, the J end by 8 bases, with 10 bases between. The CDR3 loop spans 14 amino acids. This CDR3 is CASSPPPSSEKLFF. As DNA, the CDR3 is TGTGCCAGCTCACCACCCCCTTCAAGCGAAAAACTGTTTTTT.

A few counts support this clone. The rearrangement links TRBV7-2 to TRBJ2-5; D is possibly TRBD1 (5 bases). Germline-derived CDR1 and CDR2 are SGHTA and FQGNSA. The CDR3 is 13 residues long. Trimming pared 1 base from V and 2 bases from J, leaving 5 bases between. DNA of the CDR3: TGTGCCAGCAGCTTAGACAGGCAAGAGACCCAGTACTTC. It specifies CASSLDRQETQYF.

CDR3 sequence (DNA): TGTGCCAGCACCAAGACTAGCGGGGGATCTGATACCGGGGAGCTGTTTTTT. Translating gives CASTKTSGGSDTGELFF. The gene calls are TRBV6-4 and TRBJ2-2; 12 nucleotides line up with TRBD2. This CDR3 has 17 residues. V lost 7 bases to trimming and J lost 5 bases; unmatched junction nucleotides: 11. CDR1 is MRHNA and CDR2 is SNTAGT in the germline V gene.

The chain uses TRBV4-1 and TRBJ2-3; no firm D call. CDR1 MGHRA and CDR2 YSYEKL come from the germline V gene. The CDR3 is 15 amino acids. Trimming stripped 2 bases from V and 0 bases from J, with 9 bases between. Here the CDR3 DNA reads TGCGCCAGCAGCCAAAGATACCAGAGCACAGATACGCAGTATTTT. This gives the protein CASSQRYQSTDTQYF.

The chain joins TRBV30 to TRBJ1-1; D ambiguous. Per the germline V gene, CDR1 is GTSNPN and CDR2 is SVGIG (reference sequence). Trimming pared 8 bases from V and 2 bases from J, leaving 9 bases between. The CDR3 loop spans 11 amino acids. This CDR3 reads CAGNSNTEAFF. DNA of the CDR3: TGTGCCGGAAACAGTAACACTGAAGCTTTCTTT.